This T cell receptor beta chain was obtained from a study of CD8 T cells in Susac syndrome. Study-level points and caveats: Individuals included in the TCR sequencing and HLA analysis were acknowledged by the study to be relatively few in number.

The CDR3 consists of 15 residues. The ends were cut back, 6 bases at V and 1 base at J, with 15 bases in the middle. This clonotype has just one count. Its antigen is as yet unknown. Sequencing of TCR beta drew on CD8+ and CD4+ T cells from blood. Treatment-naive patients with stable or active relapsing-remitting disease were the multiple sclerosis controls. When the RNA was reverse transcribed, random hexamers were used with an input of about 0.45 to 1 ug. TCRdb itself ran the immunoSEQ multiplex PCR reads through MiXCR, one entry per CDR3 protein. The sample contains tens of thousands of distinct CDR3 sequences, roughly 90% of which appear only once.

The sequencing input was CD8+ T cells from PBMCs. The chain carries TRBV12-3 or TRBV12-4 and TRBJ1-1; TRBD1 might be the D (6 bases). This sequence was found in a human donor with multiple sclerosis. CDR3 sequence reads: CASSPVDRQNTEAFF. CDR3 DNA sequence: TGTGCCAGCAGCCCAGTTGACAGGCAGAACACTGAAGCTTTCTTT.